The 2 T cell receptor beta chains below come from one sample, sequenced in a study of control samples from healthy donors and cancer patients. TCRdb keeps only in-frame clones here, not all; method: immunoSEQ multiplex PCR. Of approximately 90,000 clones in the sample, around four fifths were seen once. The sample comprised blood. These receptors were obtained from a man aged 25-40 years in good health.

The chain employs TRBV21-1 and TRBJ2-2; the D call TRBD2 from the table was never checked on the DNA. TRBV21-1 is a known pseudogene. The CDR3 totals 17 residues. The DNA for the CDR3 is TGTGCCAGCAGCAAAGTCCGACTAGCGGGGGGCACCGGGGAGCTGTTTTTT. It encodes CASSKVRLAGGTGELFF.

The chain recombines TRBV28 with TRBJ2-1; D uncertain. Germline assignment: CDR1 MDHEN and CDR2 SYDVKM. V was pared by 7 bases and J by 0 bases, with 10 bases between. CDR3 length equals 14 residues. In DNA, the CDR3 is TGTGCCAGCACCCACACCTCCTCCTACAATGAGCAGTTCTTC. It specifies CASTHTSSYNEQFF.